This T cell receptor (beta chain) came from a study of blood T cell repertoires in COVID-19. Overall study context: Acute-phase and convalescent COVID-19 samples originated in the United States, Italy and Spain.

Germline assignment: CDR1 GTSNPN and CDR2 SVGIG (reference sequence). Trimming removed 0 bases from V and 0 bases from J, with 14 bases in between. The CDR3 has 17 amino acids. Participants were placed into cohorts based on the clinical history they reported. Sequencing used immunoSEQ multiplex PCR; TCRdb keeps in-frame clones, though not all of them. The sample carries about 400,000 clones, 88% recorded once. The chain is built from TRBV30 and TRBJ2-2; D unclear. This sequence was found in a woman between 35 and 50 years old with acute COVID-19. Sequenced material: PBMCs or T cells enriched from blood (not recorded which). CDR3 region: CAWSVFLGRTNTGELFF. Written as DNA, the CDR3 is TGTGCCTGGAGTGTATTTCTAGGAAGAACGAACACCGGGGAGCTGTTTTTT.